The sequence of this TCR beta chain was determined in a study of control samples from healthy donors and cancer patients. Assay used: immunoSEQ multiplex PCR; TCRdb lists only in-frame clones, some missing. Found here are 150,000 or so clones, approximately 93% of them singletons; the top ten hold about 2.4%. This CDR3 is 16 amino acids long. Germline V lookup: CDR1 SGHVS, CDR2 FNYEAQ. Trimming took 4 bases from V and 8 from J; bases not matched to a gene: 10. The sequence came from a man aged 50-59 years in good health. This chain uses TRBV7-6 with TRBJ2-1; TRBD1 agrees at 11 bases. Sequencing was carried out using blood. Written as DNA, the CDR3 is TGTGCCAGCAGCTCGCCGGACAGGGGGCGCTTCGATGAGCAGTTCTTC. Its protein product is CASSSPDRGRFDEQFF.